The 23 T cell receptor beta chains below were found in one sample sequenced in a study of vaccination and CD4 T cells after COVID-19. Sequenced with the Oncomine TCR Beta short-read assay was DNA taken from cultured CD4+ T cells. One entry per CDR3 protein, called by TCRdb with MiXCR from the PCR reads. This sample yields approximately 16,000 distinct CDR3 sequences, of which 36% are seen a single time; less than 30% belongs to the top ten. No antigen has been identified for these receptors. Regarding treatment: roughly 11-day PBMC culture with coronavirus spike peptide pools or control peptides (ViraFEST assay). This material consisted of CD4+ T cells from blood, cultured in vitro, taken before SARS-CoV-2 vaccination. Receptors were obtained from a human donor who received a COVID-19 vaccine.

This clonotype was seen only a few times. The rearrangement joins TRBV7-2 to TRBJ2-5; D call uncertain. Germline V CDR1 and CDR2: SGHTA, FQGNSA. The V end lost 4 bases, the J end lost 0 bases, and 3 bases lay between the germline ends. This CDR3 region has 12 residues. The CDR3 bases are TGTGCCAGCAGCTCGAACCAAGAGACCCAGTACTTC. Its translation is CASSSNQETQYF.

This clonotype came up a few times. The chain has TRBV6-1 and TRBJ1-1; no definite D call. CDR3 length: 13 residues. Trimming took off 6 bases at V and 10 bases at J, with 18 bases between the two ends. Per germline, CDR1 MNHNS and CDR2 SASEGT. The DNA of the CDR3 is TGTGCCAGCAGGTCCGGGCCCCTCCATCGAGCTTTCTTT. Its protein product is CASRSGPLHRAFF.

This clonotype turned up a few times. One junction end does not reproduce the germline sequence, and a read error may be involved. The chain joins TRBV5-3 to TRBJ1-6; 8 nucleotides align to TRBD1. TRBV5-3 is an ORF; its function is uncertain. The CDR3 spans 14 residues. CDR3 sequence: CASSLTGDNSPLHF. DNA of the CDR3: TGTGCCAGCAGCTTGACAGGGGATAATTCACCCCTCCACTTT.

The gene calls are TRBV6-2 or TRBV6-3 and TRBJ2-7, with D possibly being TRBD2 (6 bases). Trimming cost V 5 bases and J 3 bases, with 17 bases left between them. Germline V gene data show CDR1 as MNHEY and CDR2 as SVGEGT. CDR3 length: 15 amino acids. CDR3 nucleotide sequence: TGTGCCAGCAGTCACCGGGACTCAATAAACTACGAGCAGTACTTC. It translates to CASSHRDSINYEQYF.

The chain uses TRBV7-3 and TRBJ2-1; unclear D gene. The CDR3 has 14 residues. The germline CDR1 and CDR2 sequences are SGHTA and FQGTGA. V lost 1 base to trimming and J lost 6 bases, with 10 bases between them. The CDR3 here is CASSLNLQFNEQFF. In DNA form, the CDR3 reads TGTGCCAGCAGCTTAAACTTACAATTCAATGAGCAGTTCTTC.

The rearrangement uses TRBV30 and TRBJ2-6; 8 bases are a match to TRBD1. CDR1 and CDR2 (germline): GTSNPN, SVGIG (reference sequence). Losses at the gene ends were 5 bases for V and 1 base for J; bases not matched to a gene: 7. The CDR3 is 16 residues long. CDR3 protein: CAWEGQGTSGANVLTF. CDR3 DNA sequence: TGTGCCTGGGAAGGACAGGGAACATCTGGGGCCAACGTCCTGACTTTC.

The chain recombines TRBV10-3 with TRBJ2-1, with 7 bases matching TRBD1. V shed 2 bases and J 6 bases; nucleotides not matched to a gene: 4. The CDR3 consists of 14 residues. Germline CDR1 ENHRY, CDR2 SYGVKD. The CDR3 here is CAISEGQVGNEQFF. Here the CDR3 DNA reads TGTGCCATCAGTGAGGGACAGGTGGGCAATGAGCAGTTCTTC.

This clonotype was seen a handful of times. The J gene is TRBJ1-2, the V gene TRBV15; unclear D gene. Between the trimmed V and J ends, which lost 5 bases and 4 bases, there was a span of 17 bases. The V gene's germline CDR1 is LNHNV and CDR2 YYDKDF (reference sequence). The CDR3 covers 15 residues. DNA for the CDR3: TGTGCCACCAGCCGCCGTACCTACTCGGGCTATGGCTACACCTTC. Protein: CATSRRTYSGYGYTF.

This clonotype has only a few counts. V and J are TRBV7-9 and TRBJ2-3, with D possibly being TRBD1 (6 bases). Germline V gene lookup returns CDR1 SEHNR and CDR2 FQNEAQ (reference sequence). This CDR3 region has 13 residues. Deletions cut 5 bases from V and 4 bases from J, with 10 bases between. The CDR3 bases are TGTGCCAGCAGCCCCAGGGGCCCAGATACGCAGTATTTT. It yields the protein CASSPRGPDTQYF.

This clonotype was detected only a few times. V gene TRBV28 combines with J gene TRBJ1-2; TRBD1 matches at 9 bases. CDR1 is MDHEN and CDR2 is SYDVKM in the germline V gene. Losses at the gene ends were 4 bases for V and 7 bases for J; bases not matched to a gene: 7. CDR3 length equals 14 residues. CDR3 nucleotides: TGTGCCAGCAGTTATACCGGGACAGGGTTTGGCTACACCTTC. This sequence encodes CASSYTGTGFGYTF.

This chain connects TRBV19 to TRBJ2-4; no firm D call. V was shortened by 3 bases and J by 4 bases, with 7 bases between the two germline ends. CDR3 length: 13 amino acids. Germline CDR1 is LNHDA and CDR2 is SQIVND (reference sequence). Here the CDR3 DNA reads TGTGCCAGTAGTATCAACGGGAAAAACATTCAGTACTTC. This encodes CASSINGKNIQYF.

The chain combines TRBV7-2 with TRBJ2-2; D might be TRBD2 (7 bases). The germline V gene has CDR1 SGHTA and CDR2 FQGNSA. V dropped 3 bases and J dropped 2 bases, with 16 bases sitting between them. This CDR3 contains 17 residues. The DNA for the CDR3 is TGTGCCAGCAGCTTCGGGCGGGGGCCCTTCAACACCGGGGAGCTGTTTTTT. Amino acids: CASSFGRGPFNTGELFF.

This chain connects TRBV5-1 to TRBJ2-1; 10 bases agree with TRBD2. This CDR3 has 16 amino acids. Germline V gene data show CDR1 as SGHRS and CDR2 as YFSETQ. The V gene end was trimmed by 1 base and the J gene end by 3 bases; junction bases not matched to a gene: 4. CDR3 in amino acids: CASSLTSGDNYNEQFF. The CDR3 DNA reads TGCGCCAGCAGCTTGACTAGCGGGGATAACTACAATGAGCAGTTCTTC.

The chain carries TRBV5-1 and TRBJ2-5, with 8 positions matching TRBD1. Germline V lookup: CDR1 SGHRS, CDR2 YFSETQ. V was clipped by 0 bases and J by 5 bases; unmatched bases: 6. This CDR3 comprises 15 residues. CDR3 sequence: CASSLEFRGLETQYF. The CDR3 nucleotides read TGCGCCAGCAGCTTGGAGTTCAGGGGGCTGGAGACCCAGTACTTC.

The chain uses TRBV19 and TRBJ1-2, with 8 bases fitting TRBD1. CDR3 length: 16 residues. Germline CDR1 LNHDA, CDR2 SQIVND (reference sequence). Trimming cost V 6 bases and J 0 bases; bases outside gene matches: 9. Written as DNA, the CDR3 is TGTGCCAGTAGCCCCGGGGACAGGTTAGCTAACTATGGCTACACCTTC. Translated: CASSPGDRLANYGYTF.

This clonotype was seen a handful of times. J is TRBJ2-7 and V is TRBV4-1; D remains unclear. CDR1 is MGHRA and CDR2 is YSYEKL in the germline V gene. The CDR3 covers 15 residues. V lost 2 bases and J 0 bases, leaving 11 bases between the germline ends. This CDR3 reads CASSQSRILSYEQYF. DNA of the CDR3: TGCGCCAGCAGCCAAAGTAGGATCCTCTCCTACGAGCAGTACTTC.

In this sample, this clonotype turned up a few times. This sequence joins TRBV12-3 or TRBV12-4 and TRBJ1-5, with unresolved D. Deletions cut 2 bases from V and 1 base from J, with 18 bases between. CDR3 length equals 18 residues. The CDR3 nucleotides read TGTGCCAGCAGTTTATCAGAGGGAAGAGGTTGGAGCAATCAGCCCCAGCATTTT. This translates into CASSLSEGRGWSNQPQHF.

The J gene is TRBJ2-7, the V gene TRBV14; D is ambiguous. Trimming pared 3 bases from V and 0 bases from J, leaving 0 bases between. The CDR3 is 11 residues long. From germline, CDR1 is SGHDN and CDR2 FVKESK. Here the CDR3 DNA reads TGTGCCAGCAGCCACTCCTACGAGCAGTACTTC. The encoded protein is CASSHSYEQYF.

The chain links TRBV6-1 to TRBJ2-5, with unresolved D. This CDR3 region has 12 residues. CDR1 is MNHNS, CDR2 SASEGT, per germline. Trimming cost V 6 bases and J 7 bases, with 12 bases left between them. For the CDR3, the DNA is TGTGCCAGCAGCTCCGCCCTAGGGACCCAGTACTTC. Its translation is CASSSALGTQYF.

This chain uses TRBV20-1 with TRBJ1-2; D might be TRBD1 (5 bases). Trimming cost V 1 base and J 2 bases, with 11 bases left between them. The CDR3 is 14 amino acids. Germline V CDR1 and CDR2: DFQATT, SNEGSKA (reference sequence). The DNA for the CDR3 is TGCAGTGCTAGAGTCCCCCAGGGCAACTATGGCTACACCTTC. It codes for CSARVPQGNYGYTF.

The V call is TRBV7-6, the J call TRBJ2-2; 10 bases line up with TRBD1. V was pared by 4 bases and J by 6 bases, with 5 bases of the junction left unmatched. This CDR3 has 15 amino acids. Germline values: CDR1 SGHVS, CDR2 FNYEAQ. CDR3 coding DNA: TGTGCCAGCAGCTCACTAGGGACAGGGGCCGGGGAGCTGTTTTTT. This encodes CASSSLGTGAGELFF. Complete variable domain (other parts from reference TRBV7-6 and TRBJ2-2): GAGVSQSPRYKVTKRGQDVALRCDPISGHVSLYWYRQALGQGPEFLTYFNYEAQQDKSGLPNDRFSAERPEGSISTLTIQRTEQRDSAMYRCASSSLGTGAGELFFGEGSRLTVL.

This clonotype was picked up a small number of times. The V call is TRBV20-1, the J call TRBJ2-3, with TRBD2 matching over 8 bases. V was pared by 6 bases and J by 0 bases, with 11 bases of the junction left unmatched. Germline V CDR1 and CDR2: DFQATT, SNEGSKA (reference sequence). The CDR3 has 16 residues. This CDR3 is CSAPSGGSPSTDTQYF. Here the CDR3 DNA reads TGCAGTGCCCCGTCGGGGGGGTCTCCTAGCACAGATACGCAGTATTTT.

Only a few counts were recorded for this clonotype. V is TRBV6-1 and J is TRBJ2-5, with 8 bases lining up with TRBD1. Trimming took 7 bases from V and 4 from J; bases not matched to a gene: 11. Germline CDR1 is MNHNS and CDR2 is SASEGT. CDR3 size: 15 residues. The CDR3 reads CASIRTGQPGETQYF. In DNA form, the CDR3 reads TGTGCCAGCATCCGGACAGGGCAGCCGGGAGAGACCCAGTACTTC.